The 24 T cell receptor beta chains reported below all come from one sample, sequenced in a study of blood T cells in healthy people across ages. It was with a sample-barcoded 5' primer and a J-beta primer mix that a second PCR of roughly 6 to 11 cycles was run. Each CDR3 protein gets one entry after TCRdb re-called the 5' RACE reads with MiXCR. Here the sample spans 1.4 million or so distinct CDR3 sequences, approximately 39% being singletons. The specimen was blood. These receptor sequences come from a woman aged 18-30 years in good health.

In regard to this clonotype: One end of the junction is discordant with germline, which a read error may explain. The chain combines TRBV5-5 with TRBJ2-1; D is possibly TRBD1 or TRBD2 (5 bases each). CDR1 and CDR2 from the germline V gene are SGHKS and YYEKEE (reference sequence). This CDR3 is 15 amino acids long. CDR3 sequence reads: CASSSGTDSYDEQFF. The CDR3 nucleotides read TGTGCCAGCAGCTCCGGGACCGACTCCTACGATGAGCAGTTCTTC. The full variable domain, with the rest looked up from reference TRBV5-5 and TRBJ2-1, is DAGVTQSPTHLIKTRGQQVTLRCSPISGHKSVSWYQQVLGQGPQFIFQYYEKEERGRGNFPDRFSARQFPNYSSELNVNALLLGDSALYLCASSSGTDSYDEQFFGPGTRLTVL.

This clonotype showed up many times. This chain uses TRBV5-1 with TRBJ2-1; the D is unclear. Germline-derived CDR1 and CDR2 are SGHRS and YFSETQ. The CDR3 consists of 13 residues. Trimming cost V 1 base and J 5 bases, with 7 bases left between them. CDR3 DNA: TGCGCCAGCAGCTTGAGACCGAACAATGAGCAGTTCTTC. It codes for CASSLRPNNEQFF.

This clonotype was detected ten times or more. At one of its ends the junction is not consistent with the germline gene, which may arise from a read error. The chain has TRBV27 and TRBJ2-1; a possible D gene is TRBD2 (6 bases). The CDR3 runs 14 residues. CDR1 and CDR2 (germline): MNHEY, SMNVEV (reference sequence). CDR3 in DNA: TGTGCTAGCAGCTTAGGCGGGGCCTACAATGAGCAGTTCTTC. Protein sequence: CASSLGGAYNEQFF.

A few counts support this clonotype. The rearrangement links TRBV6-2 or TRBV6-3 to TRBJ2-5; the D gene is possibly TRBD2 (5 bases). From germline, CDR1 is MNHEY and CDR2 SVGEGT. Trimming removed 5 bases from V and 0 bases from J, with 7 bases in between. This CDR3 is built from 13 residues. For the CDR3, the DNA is TGTGCCAGCAGTCGGGAAAACCAAGAGACCCAGTACTTC. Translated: CASSRENQETQYF.

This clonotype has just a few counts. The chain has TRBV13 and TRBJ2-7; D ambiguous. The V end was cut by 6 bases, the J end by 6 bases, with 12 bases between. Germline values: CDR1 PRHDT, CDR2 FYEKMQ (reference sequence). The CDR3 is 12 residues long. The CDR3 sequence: CASRAGPFEQYF. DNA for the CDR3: TGTGCCAGCAGAGCCGGGCCTTTCGAGCAGTACTTC.

CDR3 sequence: CSVDGGETQYF. In nucleotides, the CDR3 is TGCAGCGTTGACGGGGGGGAGACCCAGTACTTC. V and J are TRBV29-1 and TRBJ2-5; 7 positions agree with TRBD2. The CDR3 has 11 residues. CDR1 and CDR2 (germline): SQVTM, ANQGSEA. After removal of 3 bases from V and 5 bases from J, the junction contained 0 bases not matched to a gene.

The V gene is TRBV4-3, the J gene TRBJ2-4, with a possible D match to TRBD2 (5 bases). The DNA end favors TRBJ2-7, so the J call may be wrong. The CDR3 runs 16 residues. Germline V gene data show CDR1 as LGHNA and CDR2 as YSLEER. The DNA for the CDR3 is TGCGCCAGCAGCCATGACCGGACGGGGAGTGGGTACGAGCAGTACTTC. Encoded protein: CASSHDRTGSGYEQYF.

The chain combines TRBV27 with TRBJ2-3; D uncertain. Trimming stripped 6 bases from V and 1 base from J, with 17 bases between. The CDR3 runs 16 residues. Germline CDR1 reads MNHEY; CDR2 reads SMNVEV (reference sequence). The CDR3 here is CASSFRPRFGTDTQYF. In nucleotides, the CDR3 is TGTGCCAGCAGCTTCCGCCCAAGGTTCGGCACAGATACGCAGTATTTT.

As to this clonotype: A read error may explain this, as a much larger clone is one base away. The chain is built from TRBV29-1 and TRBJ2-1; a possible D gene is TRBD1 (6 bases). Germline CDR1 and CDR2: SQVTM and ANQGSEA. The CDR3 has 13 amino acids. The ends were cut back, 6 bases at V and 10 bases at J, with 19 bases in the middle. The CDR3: CSVVDRLNYEQFF. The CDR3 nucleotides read TGCAGCGTCGTAGACAGGCTGAACTACGAGCAGTTCTTC.

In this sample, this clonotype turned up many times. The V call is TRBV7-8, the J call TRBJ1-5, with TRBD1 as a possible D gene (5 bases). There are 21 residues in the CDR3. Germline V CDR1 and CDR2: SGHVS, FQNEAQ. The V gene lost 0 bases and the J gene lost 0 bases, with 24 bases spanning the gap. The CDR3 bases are TGTGCCAGCAGCTTAGCGCGTATGGGGGAATCCCGCGATTATAGCAATCAGCCCCAGCATTTT. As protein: CASSLARMGESRDYSNQPQHF.

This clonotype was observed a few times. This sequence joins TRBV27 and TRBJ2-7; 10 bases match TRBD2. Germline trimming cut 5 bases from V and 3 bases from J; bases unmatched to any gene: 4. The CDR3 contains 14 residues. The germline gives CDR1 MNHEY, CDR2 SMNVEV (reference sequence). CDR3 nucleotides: TGTGCCAGCAGTCTAGCGGGAGAATTCTACGAGCAGTACTTC. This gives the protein CASSLAGEFYEQYF.

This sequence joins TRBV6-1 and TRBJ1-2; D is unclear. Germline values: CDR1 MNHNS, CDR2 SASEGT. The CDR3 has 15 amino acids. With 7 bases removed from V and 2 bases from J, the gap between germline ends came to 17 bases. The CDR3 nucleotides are TGTGCCAGCACTGTTGGGGAGTTGGGGAACTATGGCTACACCTTC. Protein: CASTVGELGNYGYTF.

This chain's CDR3 is CASSLGEPLNEQYF. The DNA of the CDR3 is TGTGCCAGCAGCTTAGGAGAGCCCCTAAATGAGCAGTACTTC. The chain recombines TRBV7-8 with TRBJ2-5; D unresolved. The CDR3 contains 14 residues. V was shortened by 1 base and J by 11 bases, with 17 bases between the two germline ends. Germline CDR1 SGHVS, CDR2 FQNEAQ.

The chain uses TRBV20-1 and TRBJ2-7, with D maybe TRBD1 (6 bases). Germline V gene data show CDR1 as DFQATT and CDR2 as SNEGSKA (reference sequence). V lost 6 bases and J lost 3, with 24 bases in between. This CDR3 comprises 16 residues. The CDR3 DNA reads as TGCAGTGCCAGACGTCAGGGGAACATGCAAAACTACGAGCAGTACTTC. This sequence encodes CSARRQGNMQNYEQYF.

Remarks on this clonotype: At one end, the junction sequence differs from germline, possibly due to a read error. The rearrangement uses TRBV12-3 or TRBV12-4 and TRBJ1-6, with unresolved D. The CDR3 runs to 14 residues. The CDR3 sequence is CASNKRAKNSPPHF. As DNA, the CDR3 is TGTGCCAGCAATAAGAGGGCCAAAAATTCACCCCCCCACTTT.

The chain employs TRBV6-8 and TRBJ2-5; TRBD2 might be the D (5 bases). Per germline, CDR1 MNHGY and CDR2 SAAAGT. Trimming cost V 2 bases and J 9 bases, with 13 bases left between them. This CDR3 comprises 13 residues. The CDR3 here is CASSYTGEWAQYF. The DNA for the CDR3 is TGTGCCAGCAGTTACACCGGGGAGTGGGCCCAGTACTTC.

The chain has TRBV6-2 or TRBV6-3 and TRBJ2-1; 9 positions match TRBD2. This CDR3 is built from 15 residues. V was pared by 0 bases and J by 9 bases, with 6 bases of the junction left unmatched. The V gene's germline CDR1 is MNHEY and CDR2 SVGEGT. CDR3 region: CASSYSTGLACEQFF. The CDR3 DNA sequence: TGTGCCAGCAGTTACTCGACTGGACTAGCGTGTGAGCAGTTCTTC.

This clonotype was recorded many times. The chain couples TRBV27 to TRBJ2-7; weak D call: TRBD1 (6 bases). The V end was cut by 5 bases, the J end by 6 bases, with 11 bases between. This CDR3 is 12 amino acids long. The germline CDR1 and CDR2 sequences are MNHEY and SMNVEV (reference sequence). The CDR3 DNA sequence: TGTGCCAGCAGTCGCCAGGGGAGCGAGCAGTACTTC. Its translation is CASSRQGSEQYF.

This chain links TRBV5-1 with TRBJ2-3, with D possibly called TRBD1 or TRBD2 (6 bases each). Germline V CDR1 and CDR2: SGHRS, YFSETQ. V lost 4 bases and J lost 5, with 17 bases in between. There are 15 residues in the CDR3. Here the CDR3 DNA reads TGCGCCAGCAGCCCGGGGACTGGGGGGCAAGATACGCAGTATTTT. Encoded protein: CASSPGTGGQDTQYF. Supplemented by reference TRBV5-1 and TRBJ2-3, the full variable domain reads KAGVTQTPRYLIKTRGQQVTLSCSPISGHRSVSWYQQTPGQGLQFLFEYFSETQRNKGNFPGRFSGRQFSNSRSEMNVSTLELGDSALYLCASSPGTGGQDTQYFGPGTRLTVL.

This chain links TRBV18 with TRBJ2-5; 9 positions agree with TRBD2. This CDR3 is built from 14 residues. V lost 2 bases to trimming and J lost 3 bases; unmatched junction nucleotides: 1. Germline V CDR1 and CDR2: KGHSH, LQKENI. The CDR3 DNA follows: TGTGCCAGCTCACCAGCTAGCGGGGAAGAGACCCAGTACTTC. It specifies CASSPASGEETQYF.

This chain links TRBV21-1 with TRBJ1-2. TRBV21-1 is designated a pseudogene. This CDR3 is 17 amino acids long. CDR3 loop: CASSKILGQEANYGYTF. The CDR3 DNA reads TGTGCCAGCAGCAAAATTCTAGGGCAGGAGGCTAACTATGGCTACACCTTC.

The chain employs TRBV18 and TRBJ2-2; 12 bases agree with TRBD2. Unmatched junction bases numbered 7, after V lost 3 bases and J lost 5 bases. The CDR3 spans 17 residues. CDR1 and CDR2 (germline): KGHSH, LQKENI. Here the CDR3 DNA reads TGTGCCAGCTCACCCGTTTCACTAGCGGGAGGAACCGGGGAGCTGTTTTTT. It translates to CASSPVSLAGGTGELFF.

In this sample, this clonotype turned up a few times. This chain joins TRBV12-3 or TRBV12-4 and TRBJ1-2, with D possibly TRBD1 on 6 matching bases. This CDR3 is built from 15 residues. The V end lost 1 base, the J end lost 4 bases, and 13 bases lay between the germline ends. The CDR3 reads CASSLGIGGSYGYTF. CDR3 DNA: TGTGCCAGCAGTTTAGGGATCGGGGGCAGCTATGGCTACACCTTC.

In nucleotides, the CDR3 is TGCAGCGTTTCCGGACGTTTCCACAATGAGCAGTTCTTC. This codes for CSVSGRFHNEQFF. This chain connects TRBV29-1 to TRBJ2-1; D not resolved. Between the trimmed V and J ends, which lost 5 bases and 5 bases, there was a span of 13 bases. The CDR3 loop spans 13 amino acids. Germline CDR1 SQVTM, CDR2 ANQGSEA.